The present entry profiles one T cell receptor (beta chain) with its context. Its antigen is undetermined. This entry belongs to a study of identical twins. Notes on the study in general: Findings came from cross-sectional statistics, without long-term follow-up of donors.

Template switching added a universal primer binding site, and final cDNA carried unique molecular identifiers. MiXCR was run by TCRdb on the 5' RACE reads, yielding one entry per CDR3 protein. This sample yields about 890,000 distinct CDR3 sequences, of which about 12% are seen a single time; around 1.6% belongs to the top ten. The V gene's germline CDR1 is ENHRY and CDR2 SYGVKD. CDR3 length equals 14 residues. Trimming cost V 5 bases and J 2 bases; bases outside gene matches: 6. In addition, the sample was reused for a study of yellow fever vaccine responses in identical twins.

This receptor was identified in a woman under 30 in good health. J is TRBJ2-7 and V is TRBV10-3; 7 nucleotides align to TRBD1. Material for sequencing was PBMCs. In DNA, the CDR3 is TGTGCCATCAGTTCCACGGGACAGACCTACGAGCAGTACTTC. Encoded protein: CAISSTGQTYEQYF.